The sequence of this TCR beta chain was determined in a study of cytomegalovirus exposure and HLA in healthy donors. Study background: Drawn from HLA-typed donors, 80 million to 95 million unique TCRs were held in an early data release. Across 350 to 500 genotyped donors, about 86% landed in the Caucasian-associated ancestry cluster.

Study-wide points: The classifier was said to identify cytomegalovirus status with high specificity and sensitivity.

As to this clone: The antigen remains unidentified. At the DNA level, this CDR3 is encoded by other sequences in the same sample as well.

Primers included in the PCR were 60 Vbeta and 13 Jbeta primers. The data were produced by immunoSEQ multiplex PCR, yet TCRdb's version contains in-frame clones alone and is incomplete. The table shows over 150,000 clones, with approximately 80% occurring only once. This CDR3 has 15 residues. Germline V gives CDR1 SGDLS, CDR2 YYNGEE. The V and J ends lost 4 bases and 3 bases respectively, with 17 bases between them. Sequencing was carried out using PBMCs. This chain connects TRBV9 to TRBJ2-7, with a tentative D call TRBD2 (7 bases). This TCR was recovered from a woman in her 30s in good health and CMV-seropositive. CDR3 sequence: CASSPKGGGSYEQYF. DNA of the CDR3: TGTGCCAGCAGCCCAAAGGGGGGGGGCAGCTACGAGCAGTACTTC. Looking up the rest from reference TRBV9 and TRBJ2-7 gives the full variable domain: DSGVTQTPKHLITATGQRVTLRCSPRSGDLSVYWYQQSLDQGLQFLIQYYNGEERAKGNILERFSAQQFPDLHSELNLSSLELGDSALYFCASSPKGGGSYEQYFGPGTRLTVT.